Sequencing of this T cell receptor (beta chain) was carried out in a study of T cell responses to AZD1222 COVID-19 vaccine. Study outcomes and limitations: Females made up more of the donors, who were largely white British, and clonal diversity may have come out too low. At baseline, just 5 or 6 AZD1222 recipients tested seropositive. Repertoires in all cases were sampled only once the peak T cell response had passed. Once two AZD1222 doses were given, Spike-specific TCR breadth and depth went up.

TCRdb's copy holds only in-frame clones and misses some; the assay was immunoSEQ multiplex PCR. The table records 13,000 to 15,000 clones, roughly 80% of them present only once. In regard to this clone: The antigen remains undetermined.

CDR1 is SGHNT, CDR2 YENEEA, per germline. V shed 3 bases and J shed 5 bases, with 10 bases lying between them. There are 13 residues in the CDR3. The chain couples TRBV11-3 to TRBJ1-1, with D unclear. The input for sequencing was peripheral blood, taken 28 days after the second AZD1222 dose. This receptor was identified in an adult who received the AZD1222 COVID-19 vaccine. The chain's CDR3 is CASSFSSETEAFF. CDR3 in DNA: TGTGCCAGCAGCTTCAGTTCGGAGACTGAAGCTTTCTTT. The full variable domain, in which reference TRBV11-3 and TRBJ1-1 provide the parts outside the CDR3, is EAGVVQSPRYKIIEKKQPVAFWCNPISGHNTLYWYLQNLGQGPELLIRYENEEAVDDSQLPKDRFSAERLKGVDSTLKIQPAELGDSAVYLCASSFSSETEAFFGQGTRLTVV.